This T cell receptor beta chain emerged from a study of shared clonotypes between healthy human individuals. The wider study: The composition of the donors was a couple of women and a few men aged 18 to 49.

This CDR3 has 14 residues. The V gene lost 4 bases and the J gene lost 6 bases, with 15 bases spanning the gap. Germline CDR1 reads MNHNY; CDR2 reads SVGAGI (reference sequence). Running of the assay took place at deep level. Method: immunoSEQ multiplex PCR; TCRdb's copy keeps in-frame clones and lacks some. The repertoire consists of around 510,000 clones, with roughly 79% occurring once and the leading ten covering approximately 12%. The V and J genes are TRBV6-6 and TRBJ1-1; D is unclear. The sequence derives from a woman between 35 and 50 years old in good health. Some clones in this sample may be carry-over from other donors' samples. Sample: PBMCs. CDR3 in amino acids: CASSSSMGVAEAFF. CDR3 in DNA: TGTGCCAGCAGTTCCTCGATGGGTGTGGCTGAAGCTTTCTTT.